This paragraph reports one T cell receptor beta chain. The antigen is undetermined. The repertoire was sequenced with immunoSEQ multiplex PCR; TCRdb's copy has only in-frame clones and lacks some. The data show more than 50,000 clones, 86% seen once. This sample stems from a study of OX40 agonist ivuxolimab in advanced cancers. In the study overall: The patients got ivuxolimab, which is an agonistic anti-OX40 (CD134) antibody. The group had a mean age of roughly 56 years, ranged from roughly 23 to 90, and was just under 85% male. Points from the study as a whole: Certain nonresponding patients likewise had low normalized T-cell clonal expansion. Which antigen the expanded peripheral T cells recognized is unknown.

The germline V gene encodes CDR1 SEHNR and CDR2 FQNEAQ (reference sequence). The V end was cut by 5 bases, the J end by 1 base, with 6 bases between. This CDR3 has 12 amino acids. This TCR came from an adult with an advanced solid tumor such as melanoma, head and neck, liver or kidney cancer. This specimen was CD4+ or CD8+ T cells sorted from blood, taken in a trial of the OX40 agonist ivuxolimab. The chain couples TRBV7-9 to TRBJ2-7; D gene uncertain. The CDR3 loop reads CASSTGSYEQYF. The CDR3 nucleotides read TGTGCCAGCAGCACGGGTTCCTACGAGCAGTACTTC.